This T cell receptor beta chain was recorded in a study of blood T cell repertoires in COVID-19. Whole-study context: Sites across the United States, Italy and Spain contributed samples from acute and convalescent COVID-19. PBMCs, B-cell-depleted T cells, or T cells were the source of the cDNA or gDNA that made up the material.

Methods used by the authors: Amplification of reference gene primers was used by the study to estimate nucleated cell counts. This table comes from immunoSEQ multiplex PCR, and its TCRdb copy is limited to in-frame clones, with some not included. V and J calls and clone size are as listed in that table; D and trimming were resolved from the DNA. The sample lists under 300,000 clones; roughly 77% were seen once. Germline lookup yields CDR1 SGHRS and CDR2 YFSETQ. Losses at the gene ends were 4 bases for V and 5 bases for J; bases not matched to a gene: 12. The CDR3 is 16 amino acids. The sequence was obtained from a woman of 80 years or more with acute or convalescent COVID-19. Sequenced sample: peripheral blood. This sequence joins TRBV5-1 and TRBJ2-7; 10 bases align to TRBD1. The CDR3 DNA reads as TGCGCCAGCAGCCCCTACCCCGGACAGGGGGTTCACGAGCAGTACTTC. Translation gives CASSPYPGQGVHEQYF.